This T cell receptor beta chain derives from a study of cytomegalovirus exposure and HLA in healthy donors (dated by TCRdb to the late 2010s). At the level of the whole study: According to an earlier analysis of a few hundred of the donors, about 179 million T cells yielded roughly 100 million unique TCR beta sequences and more than 250 Gb of sequence data. Roughly 300 gigabases of sequencing data and tens of millions of unique TCR sequences were included in an early release covering roughly 700 HLA-typed donors. Of the roughly 410 genotyped donors, over 80% were placed in the genetic ancestry cluster associated with self-reported Caucasian donors. The study was designed to test whether signatures of past pathogen exposure could be identified by cataloging public T cell receptors. Using immunosequencing, the study profiled T cell repertoires from about 650 subjects and related those repertoires to cytomegalovirus serostatus. Besides the first cohort of 666 subjects, a separate validation cohort made up of around 120 different subjects was used. To predict cytomegalovirus infection status, the study combined high-throughput TCR immunosequencing, statistical association of individual TCRs with disease status, and machine learning. A later analysis re-examined previously published TCR beta repertoires from roughly 650 donors and added high-resolution HLA genotyping to investigate patterns of TCR occurrence. Rather than drawing on any new phenotypic data, the later analysis identified candidate immune exposures from TCR beta sequences and the way those sequences occurred across donors. An earlier analysis of around 580 of the donors used high-throughput TCR beta sequencing to judge whether each TCR beta V gene segment behaved as functional or pseudogenic. Donor age, sex, ethnicity and CMV serostatus were compiled together with the repertoire data. In a later genetic analysis, genome-wide SNP genotypes for about three fifths of the 666 donors were used, and that subset was treated as a discovery cohort. Every repertoire in the discovery cohort had been generated on one and the same sequencing platform. Class I and class II HLA loci were covered by the typing at four-digit resolution. Typing coverage varied by locus: roughly 620-640 donors for A, B, C, DRB1 and DQB1; approximately 500 for DQA1; over 600 for DPA1; 400 to 480 for DPB1. A handful of DR-DQ haplotypes were treated as single units for association and clustering because of strong linkage in the cohort. Across 300 to 400 genotyped donors of the cohort, an average of roughly 250,000 unique TCR beta nucleotide sequences per donor were sequenced, and roughly a sixth of those sequences were non-productive. Overall study outcomes, separate from this receptor: A group of highly shared sequence variants was considered likely to be a technical artifact of the sequencing pipeline. Broadly in line with IMGT annotations, most TCR beta V segments showed up in productive rearrangements about 90% or about 30% of the time in an earlier analysis of around 550 of the donors. The study gave a list of 150 to 200 TCR beta chains associated with cytomegalovirus. When HLA alleles, especially DR and DQ, strongly co-occurred, attributing TCR associations to individual alleles was difficult. Immune exposure information for the cohort was limited to CMV serostatus. According to a later genetic analysis, donors in an Asian-associated ancestry cluster had fewer N-insertions in productive TCRs than the approximately 700-donor mean. At a false discovery rate of 0.05, a later analysis linked 16,951 TCR beta sequences to specific HLA alleles. Because counts were too low, roughly 17 rarely observed V segments, including chromosome 9 orphons, were left out of the earlier analysis of 500 to 650 of the donors. According to a later analysis, parvovirus B19, influenza, CMV and Epstein-Barr virus appeared linked to several top co-occurrence clusters. The 87-base-pair reads could not distinguish some IMGT-functional V segments, including TRBV6-2 and TRBV6-3, so those segments were excluded. In a later genetic analysis, a missense DCLRE1C variant was associated with V-gene and J-gene trimming of TCR beta chains, and the association was replicated in an independent cohort. A few of the identified cytomegalovirus-associated TCR beta chains were confirmed in vitro to be specific for cytomegalovirus antigens. Presence/absence analyses assumed roughly uniform sequencing depth across donors, an assumption that may not hold. In both the original and validation cohorts, the classifier was reported to diagnose cytomegalovirus status with high specificity and sensitivity. In a later analysis, TCR association rates were found to vary across HLA loci, with the most associated TCRs seen for DRB1 alleles and the fewest for HLA-C alleles. Correlated functional status among segregating V segments might be attributable to linkage disequilibrium, but an unknown experimental factor could not be ruled out. This cohort had only TCR beta chains sequenced, and the lack of alpha or paired-chain data limited which features could be detected. Most TCR sequences were seen in very few donors, while some public TCRs were found in many individuals. It was suggested by the authors that the approach could potentially be generalized to other disease states and immunological phenotypes. Because HLA typing was missing for some donors at each locus, association tests included only the typed subset. Most CMV-associated TCR beta chains appeared to be HLA-restricted in a later analysis, and the HLA associations seemed to be driven largely by CMV exposure. In a later analysis, HLA-associated TCR beta chains were found to be more clonally expanded and to have lower generation probabilities than equally common non-associated chains. A further reported finding was that TCR beta sequences accurately predicted the HLA-A and HLA-B alleles for most subjects in the first cohort.

In total, 630 or so healthy bone marrow donors made up the cohort. At the time of sampling, all cohort members were nominally healthy, though unrecorded immune exposures were likely present. The donor was CMV seronegative and was included in the group of over 300 seronegative cohort members. A peripheral blood sample was collected from each donor, and TCR beta sequencing was performed on peripheral blood mononuclear cells. The Qiagen DNeasy Blood Extraction Kit was used to extract genomic DNA from the blood cell samples. Libraries were constructed by the immunoSEQ multiplex PCR assay. The multiplex PCR relied on a mix of 60 forward primers for TCR Vbeta segments and 13 reverse primers for TCR Jbeta segments. A multiplex PCR assay on genomic DNA amplified the CDR3 region of rearranged TCR beta genes. The amplified TCR beta libraries were sequenced on the Illumina HiSeq System as 87-base-pair reads. In the source study's methods: A later analysis counted tens of millions of unique TCR beta chains across the 500 to 850 repertoires, and about 10 million of these chains were shared by at least two donors. To remove PCR and sequencing errors, raw reads were error-corrected and collapsed into unique sequences using a nearest-neighbor algorithm that merged closely related sequences. CDR3 sequences were aligned to IMGT reference sequences to assign V, D and J gene segments. For a sequence to be retained, at least a six-nucleotide match to both a V gene segment and a J gene segment was required. A rearrangement was called productive if the CDR3 had no stop codons and remained in frame with V and J, and every other rearrangement was called non-productive. Following IMGT convention, CDR3 was defined as the stretch from the second conserved V-encoded cysteine to the conserved J-encoded phenylalanine. In an earlier analysis of around 570 of the donors, sequences lacking an unambiguous match to a single V gene segment were excluded. An earlier analysis of 500 to 600 of the donors classified V segments as functional when productive rearrangements were above 56.7% and as segregating when the standard deviation between donors was above 5%. To diagnose cytomegalovirus status from the catalog of TCR beta chain sequences, a statistical classification framework was built. In a later analysis, V and J genes were assigned by comparing TCR nucleotide sequences against IMGT/GENE-DB human TR gene sequences. The TCRdist pipeline was used in a later analysis to assign CDR3 sequences and most-parsimonious VDJ recombination scenarios. In a later analysis, each TCR beta chain was defined by its CDR3 amino acid sequence together with its V-gene family, and reads without a unique V-gene family were excluded. To address suspected cross-contamination and a sequencing artifact, a later analysis removed around 590 highly shared, low-generation-probability nucleotide sequences. For each public chain, a later analysis derived a clonal expansion index from normalized ranks of inferred template counts within each repertoire. A later analysis computed generation probabilities with a VDJ recombination model fitted to out-of-frame rearrangements, and checked the results against IGoR. A later analysis scored TCR-TCR, TCR-HLA and TCR-CMV co-occurrence with hypergeometric tests, applying a repertoire-size bias correction to TCR pairs. To estimate false discovery rates, a later analysis permuted the HLA or CMV assignments 20 times. In a later analysis, co-occurring TCRs were grouped using DBSCAN, with TCRdist sequence similarity added in when clustering inside HLA-allele-positive subsets. For co-occurrence clustering, repertoires with fewer than 30,000 or more than 120,000 public chains were excluded, along with roughly 5 repertoires with anomalous nucleotide sharing. TCRdb re-hosts the immuneACCESS table, in-frame sequences only. Its copies lack some clones; in the studies checked, an unresolved V gene accounts for under half of them, and the cause for the rest is not known. The V and J calls and the clone size are those of that table, but D and trimming were determined from the DNA. This sample gives roughly 58,000 clones in total; 80% of them show up just once. The ten largest clones add up to roughly 3.9% of the sample.

Taken from the germline V gene (reference sequence), the CDR1 and CDR2 loops are LNHNV and YYDKDF. Relative to germline, V is 5 bases shorter and J is 2 bases shorter, with 10 bases between their ends. From its cysteine to its phenylalanine, the CDR3 spans 13 amino acids. Only CDR3 DNA remains: 39 bases, in frame from the first base. As to this clone: The antigen this receptor binds is unknown. Base qualities were left out, and no much larger clone turns up one base away.

The TCR originated in a woman between 40 and 55 years old in good health and CMV-seronegative. The chain is encoded by TRBV15 joined to TRBJ2-7, with a weak D call of TRBD2 (6 bases match). Sequencing was carried out using PBMCs. The sequence in DNA is TGTGCCACCAGCGGCGGGGTCACCTACGAGCAGTACTTC. Translated, it reads CATSGGVTYEQYF.